The 5 T cell receptor beta chains in this list originate from one sample, sequenced in a study of cytomegalovirus exposure and HLA in healthy donors (dated by TCRdb to 2016 to 2017). Receptor amplification or capture employed the immunoSEQ multiplex PCR assay. A mixture of 60 forward primers for TCR Vbeta segments and 13 reverse primers for TCR Jbeta segments was used in the multiplex PCR. The table comes from immuneACCESS by way of TCRdb, which keeps in-frame sequences with V and J called. Part of the clones is missing from these tables; in studies checked, under half for an unresolved V gene and the rest for unknown reasons. Across this sample there are about 150,000 clones, with 63% seen only once. The top ten clones comprise 6% to 8.5% of the sample. The sample taken for sequencing was PBMCs. These receptors were collected from an older woman in good health and CMV-seropositive.

This chain joins TRBV6-6 and TRBJ1-1, with 8 bases aligning to TRBD1. Trimming cost V 6 bases and J 5 bases; bases outside gene matches: 11. This CDR3 comprises 15 residues. Looked up from germline, CDR1 is MNHNY and CDR2 is SVGAGI (reference sequence). CDR3: CASSPTGVHVTEAFF. The CDR3 region has the DNA TGTGCCAGCAGCCCGACAGGGGTGCACGTTACTGAAGCTTTCTTT.

This clone turned up a few times. The J gene is TRBJ1-1, the V gene TRBV7-3, with TRBD1 identical over 9 bases. Looked up from germline, CDR1 is SGHTA and CDR2 is FQGTGA. With 6 bases clipped from V and 4 bases from J, the junction kept 9 bases outside the gene matches. The CDR3 consists of 15 residues. The CDR3 nucleotides are TGTGCCAGCAGTCCTGACCGGGACAGGGCCACTGAAGCTTTCTTT. Translation: CASSPDRDRATEAFF. The complete variable domain, with remaining parts taken from reference TRBV7-3 and TRBJ1-1, reads GAGVSQTPSNKVTEKGKYVELRCDPISGHTALYWYRQSLGQGPEFLIYFQGTGAADDSGLPNDRFFAVRPEGSVSTLKIQRTERGDSAVYLCASSPDRDRATEAFFGQGTRLTVV.

V and J are TRBV28 and TRBJ2-7, with 11 bases lining up with TRBD1. V gave up 4 bases and J gave up 2 bases; unmatched junction bases: 7. This CDR3 region has 16 residues. Looked up from germline, CDR1 is MDHEN and CDR2 is SYDVKM. The DNA of the CDR3 is TGTGCCAGCAGTTCTTACCGGGACAGGGGGGCCTACGAGCAGTACTTC. This sequence encodes CASSSYRDRGAYEQYF.

This sequence joins TRBV7-9 and TRBJ2-1; D ambiguous. Germline V gives CDR1 SEHNR, CDR2 FQNEAQ (reference sequence). Trimming pared 5 bases from V and 0 bases from J, leaving 8 bases between. CDR3 size: 14 residues. Here the CDR3 reads CASSPPLSYNEQFF. CDR3 DNA sequence: TGTGCCAGCAGCCCCCCCCTCTCCTACAATGAGCAGTTCTTC.

Concerning this clone: Other DNA sequences in the sample encode the same CDR3. The V call is TRBV5-4, the J call TRBJ2-3; maybe TRBD2 (5 bases). Germline values: CDR1 SGHNT, CDR2 YYREEE (reference sequence). V gave up 0 bases and J gave up 3 bases, with 11 bases separating them. The CDR3 is made up of 15 amino acids. In nucleotides, the CDR3 is TGTGCCAGCAGCTTGGGGGGAGCAGGTACAGATACGCAGTATTTT. Encoded protein: CASSLGGAGTDTQYF.